Listed below are T cell receptor beta chains from one sample, sequenced in a study of blood T cell repertoires in COVID-19. Measured with immunoSEQ multiplex PCR; TCRdb has only the in-frame clones, and not every one. This sample carries over 10,000 clones, around 70% of them seen once, and the ten largest clones take around 6%. Sequencing input: peripheral blood. Receptors originate from a man between 60 and 75 years old with COVID-19, enrolled during active disease. CDR3s include the opening cysteine and the closing phenylalanine or tryptophan. Fields, in order: clone size, D gene, V gene, J gene, CDR3 protein, CDR3 DNA. A D gene is named only where the DNA matches it firmly. Where a row states a size, it is once, few, many or the class of an expanded clone; other rows omit it.

clone_size: few; d_call: TRBD1; v_call: TRBV7-9; j_call: TRBJ2-1; cdr3_aa: CASVPATGGPNEQFF; cdr3_nt: TGTGCCAGTGTCCCCGCGACAGGGGGCCCCAATGAGCAGTTCTTC
clone_size: NA; d_call: TRBD2; v_call: TRBV27; j_call: TRBJ2-3; cdr3_aa: CASSWGAGGVTDTQYF; cdr3_nt: TGTGCCAGCAGTTGGGGGGCGGGAGGAGTCACAGATACGCAGTATTTT
clone_size: few; d_call: TRBD1; v_call: TRBV5-6; j_call: TRBJ1-5; cdr3_aa: CASSFRDRNQPQHF; cdr3_nt: TGTGCCAGCAGCTTCCGGGACAGAAATCAGCCCCAGCATTTT
clone_size: NA; d_call: NA; v_call: TRBV9; j_call: TRBJ1-1; cdr3_aa: CASSVAGQMNTEAFF; cdr3_nt: TGTGCCAGCAGCGTAGCGGGACAAATGAACACTGAAGCTTTCTTT
clone_size: NA; d_call: NA; v_call: TRBV28; j_call: TRBJ1-6; cdr3_aa: CASRPPGAYNSPLHF; cdr3_nt: TGTGCCAGCAGACCGCCGGGAGCCTATAATTCACCCCTCCACTTT
clone_size: NA; d_call: NA; v_call: TRBV19; j_call: TRBJ2-1; cdr3_aa: CASSIGASRGEQFF; cdr3_nt: TGTGCCAGTAGTATAGGGGCTAGCAGGGGTGAGCAGTTCTTC
clone_size: NA; d_call: NA; v_call: TRBV5-4; j_call: TRBJ2-1; cdr3_aa: CASSPRGLKHNEQFF; cdr3_nt: TGTGCCAGCAGCCCCCGCGGGCTAAAACACAATGAGCAGTTCTTC
clone_size: NA; d_call: NA; v_call: TRBV2; j_call: TRBJ2-5; cdr3_aa: CASSENRDQETQYF; cdr3_nt: TGTGCCAGCAGTGAAAACAGGGACCAAGAGACCCAGTACTTC
clone_size: NA; d_call: TRBD1; v_call: TRBV11-2; j_call: TRBJ1-4; cdr3_aa: CASSYGYRGREKLFF; cdr3_nt: TGTGCCAGCAGCTACGGTTACAGGGGGAGGGAAAAACTGTTTTTT
clone_size: few; d_call: NA; v_call: TRBV28; j_call: TRBJ2-1; cdr3_aa: CASSRRDNEQFF; cdr3_nt: TGTGCCAGCAGTCGCAGGGACAATGAGCAGTTCTTC
clone_size: NA; d_call: TRBD1; v_call: TRBV7-7; j_call: TRBJ2-2; cdr3_aa: CASSLGDRATGELFF; cdr3_nt: TGTGCTAGCAGCTTAGGGGACAGGGCCACCGGGGAGCTGTTTTTT
clone_size: NA; d_call: TRBD2; v_call: TRBV7-7; j_call: TRBJ2-1; cdr3_aa: CASSLAAGTSGYNEQFF; cdr3_nt: TGTGCTAGCAGCTTAGCTGCCGGGACTAGCGGTTACAATGAGCAGTTCTTC
clone_size: NA; d_call: TRBD1; v_call: TRBV7-2; j_call: TRBJ1-5; cdr3_aa: CASSLDEWTGYQPQHF; cdr3_nt: TGTGCCAGCAGCTTAGATGAATGGACAGGGTATCAGCCCCAGCATTTT
clone_size: NA; d_call: TRBD1; v_call: TRBV9; j_call: TRBJ1-6; cdr3_aa: CASSVVDRGASPLHF; cdr3_nt: TGTGCCAGCAGCGTAGTGGACAGGGGAGCCTCACCCCTCCACTTT
clone_size: medium-sized; d_call: NA; v_call: TRBV2; j_call: TRBJ1-2; cdr3_aa: CASIGPLWGANYGYTF; cdr3_nt: TGTGCCAGCATAGGGCCCCTGTGGGGGGCTAACTATGGCTACACCTTC
clone_size: NA; d_call: TRBD1; v_call: TRBV12-3/TRBV12-4; j_call: TRBJ1-2; cdr3_aa: CASSLTGDYGYTF; cdr3_nt: TGTGCCAGCAGTTTAACAGGGGACTATGGCTACACCTTC
clone_size: NA; d_call: NA; v_call: TRBV29-1; j_call: TRBJ2-1; cdr3_aa: CSVFGSSYNEQFF; cdr3_nt: TGCAGCGTTTTCGGGAGCTCCTACAATGAGCAGTTCTTC
clone_size: NA; d_call: TRBD2; v_call: TRBV27; j_call: TRBJ2-3; cdr3_aa: CASSSTSGASSTDTQYF; cdr3_nt: TGTGCCAGCAGTTCGACTAGCGGGGCCTCTAGCACAGATACGCAGTATTTT
clone_size: NA; d_call: NA; v_call: TRBV4-1; j_call: TRBJ1-5; cdr3_aa: CASSHAGGDQPQHF; cdr3_nt: TGCGCCAGCAGCCACGCGGGAGGGGATCAGCCCCAGCATTTT
clone_size: NA; d_call: NA; v_call: TRBV24-1; j_call: TRBJ2-1; cdr3_aa: CATSDRQVPDEQFF; cdr3_nt: TGTGCCACCAGTGACCGACAGGTTCCGGATGAGCAGTTCTTC
clone_size: NA; d_call: NA; v_call: TRBV5-1; j_call: TRBJ2-3; cdr3_aa: CASSQDTDTQYF; cdr3_nt: TGCGCCAGCAGCCAGGACACAGATACGCAGTATTTT